One and the same sample provided the 4 T cell receptor beta chains below, sequenced in a study of naive and memory T cell subsets. Notes on the study in general: A few larger clonotypes appeared in naive repertoires, especially CD8, possibly memory cells re-expressing CD45RA.

An equimolar mix of two oligonucleotides served as the beta constant-region primer for TRBC1 and TRBC2. The ligated cDNA underwent four PCR rounds using SP2 and nested alpha and beta constant-region primers. TCRdb itself ran the UMI-ligation and nested PCR reads through MiXCR, one entry per CDR3 protein. The sample shows about 160,000 distinct CDR3 sequences, approximately 22% of them seen only once. Their specific antigens are unknown. Sequencing was carried out using naive CD4+ T cells from blood. The receptors come from a human donor in good health.

This clonotype was counted at least ten times. The V call is TRBV20-1, the J call TRBJ2-1; D is unresolved. Germline values: CDR1 DFQATT, CDR2 SNEGSKA (reference sequence). Trimming left V 4 bases short and J 13 bases short, with 11 bases between. CDR3 length: 10 residues. This CDR3 is CSAIQVKQFF. CDR3 DNA: TGCAGTGCTATCCAAGTAAAACAGTTCTTC.

This clonotype was seen ten or more times. The chain recombines TRBV24-1 with TRBJ2-3; no definite D call. The CDR3 runs to 13 residues. Trimming took off 7 bases at V and 3 bases at J, with 10 bases between the two ends. Germline loops: CDR1 KGHDR, CDR2 SFDVKD. CDR3 sequence reads: CATRPSGTDTQYF. The CDR3 bases are TGTGCCACCAGACCCTCTGGGACAGATACGCAGTATTTT.

Only a few counts were recorded for this clonotype. V gene TRBV11-1 combines with J gene TRBJ1-5, with D unresolved. This CDR3 has 9 residues. Trimming pared 8 bases from V and 6 bases from J, leaving 2 bases between. In germline, CDR1 is SGHAT, CDR2 FQDESV (reference sequence). The CDR3 protein is CASCQPQHF. For the CDR3, the DNA is TGTGCCAGCTGTCAGCCCCAGCATTTT. The whole variable domain, filled in from reference TRBV11-1 and TRBJ1-5, reads EAEVAQSPRYKITEKSQAVAFWCDPISGHATLYWYRQILGQGPELLVQFQDESVVDDSQLPKDRFSAERLKGVDSTLKIQPAELGDSAMYLCASCQPQHFGDGTRLSIL.

As concerns this clonotype: An end of the junction does not agree with germline; a read error may underlie this. This chain connects TRBV6-5 to TRBJ2-7, with 9 bases lining up with TRBD1. The CDR3 has 13 residues. Germline values: CDR1 MNHEY, CDR2 SVGAGI. The CDR3 sequence: CASSTTEQGALRF. The CDR3 nucleotides are TGTGCCAGCAGTACCACTGAACAGGGGGCTCTTCGGTTC.